The 2 T cell receptor beta chains reported below all come from one sample, sequenced in a study of CD8 T cells in Susac syndrome. RNA totalling roughly 0.45 to 1 ug underwent reverse transcription with random hexamers. Each CDR3 protein gets one entry after TCRdb re-called the immunoSEQ multiplex PCR reads with MiXCR. Of about 250,000 distinct CDR3 sequences listed, approximately 92% are singletons. Sequenced material: CD4+ T cells from PBMCs. The receptors here all came from a human donor with multiple sclerosis.

The table lists this clonotype with a few counts. This chain uses TRBV9 with TRBJ2-5, with TRBD2 matching 7 bases. This CDR3 has 15 amino acids. Germline values: CDR1 SGDLS, CDR2 YYNGEE. Trimming removed 3 bases from V and 2 bases from J; junction bases left unmatched: 7. CDR3 residues: CASSAGRGRQETQYF. The DNA for the CDR3 is TGTGCCAGCAGCGCCGGGCGGGGGAGACAAGAGACCCAGTACTTC.

This clonotype appeared a single time. V is TRBV6-5 and J is TRBJ1-5; D gene unclear. The CDR3 contains 13 residues. Germline loops: CDR1 MNHEY, CDR2 SVGAGI. V lost 2 bases and J 7 bases, leaving 9 bases between the germline ends. This CDR3 is CASSYRAEQPQHF. CDR3 nucleotides: TGTGCCAGCAGTTACCGGGCTGAGCAGCCCCAGCATTTT.